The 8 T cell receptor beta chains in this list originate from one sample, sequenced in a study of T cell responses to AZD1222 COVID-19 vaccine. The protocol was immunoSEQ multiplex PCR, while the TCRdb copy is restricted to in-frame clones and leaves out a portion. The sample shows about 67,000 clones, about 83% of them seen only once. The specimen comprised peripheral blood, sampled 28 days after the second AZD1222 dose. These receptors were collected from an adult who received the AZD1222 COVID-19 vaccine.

CDR3 sequence (DNA): TGCAGTGCTCGGACAGGGGATGGCTACACCTTC. Its translation is CSARTGDGYTF. The J gene is TRBJ1-2, the V gene TRBV20-1; TRBD1 aligns across 9 bases. The V gene end was trimmed by 5 bases and the J gene end by 6 bases; junction bases not matched to a gene: 1. CDR1 and CDR2 (germline): DFQATT, SNEGSKA (reference sequence). There are 11 residues in the CDR3.

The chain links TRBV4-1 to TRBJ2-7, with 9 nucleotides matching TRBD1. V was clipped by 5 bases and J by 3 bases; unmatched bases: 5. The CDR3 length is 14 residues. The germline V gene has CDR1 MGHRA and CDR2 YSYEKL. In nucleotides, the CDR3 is TGCGCCAGCAGCTTGGGACAGGGTATCTACGAGCAGTACTTC. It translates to CASSLGQGIYEQYF.

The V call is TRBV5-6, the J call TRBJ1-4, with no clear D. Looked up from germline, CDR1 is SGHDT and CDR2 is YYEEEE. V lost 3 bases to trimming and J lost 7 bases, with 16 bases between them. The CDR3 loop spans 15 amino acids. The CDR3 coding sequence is TGTGCCAGCAGCTCCCCTACTACGACCACTGAAAAACTGTTTTTT. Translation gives CASSSPTTTTEKLFF.

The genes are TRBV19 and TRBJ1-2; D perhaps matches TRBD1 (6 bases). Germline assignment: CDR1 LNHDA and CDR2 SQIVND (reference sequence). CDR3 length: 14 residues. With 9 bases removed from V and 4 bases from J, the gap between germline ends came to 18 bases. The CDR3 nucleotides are TGTGCCAGCATCCCAACCGGGACACCCTATGGCTACACCTTC. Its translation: CASIPTGTPYGYTF.

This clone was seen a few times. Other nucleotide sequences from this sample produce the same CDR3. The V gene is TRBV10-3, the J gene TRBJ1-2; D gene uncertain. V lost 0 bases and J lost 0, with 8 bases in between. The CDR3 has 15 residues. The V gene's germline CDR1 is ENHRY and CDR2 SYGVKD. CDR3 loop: CAISESRDSNYGYTF. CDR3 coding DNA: TGTGCCATCAGTGAGTCAAGGGATTCTAACTATGGCTACACCTTC.

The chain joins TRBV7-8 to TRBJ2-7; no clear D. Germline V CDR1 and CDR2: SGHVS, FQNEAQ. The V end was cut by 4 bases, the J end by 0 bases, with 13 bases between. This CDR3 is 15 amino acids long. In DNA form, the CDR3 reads TGTGCCAGCAGCTCTCCCCCGAACAGCTCCTACGAGCAGTACTTC. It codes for CASSSPPNSSYEQYF.

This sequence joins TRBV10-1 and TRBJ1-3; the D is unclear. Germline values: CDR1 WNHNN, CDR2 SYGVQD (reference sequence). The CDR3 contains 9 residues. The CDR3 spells CAYPNTIYF. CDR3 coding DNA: TGCGCGTACCCCAACACCATATATTTT.

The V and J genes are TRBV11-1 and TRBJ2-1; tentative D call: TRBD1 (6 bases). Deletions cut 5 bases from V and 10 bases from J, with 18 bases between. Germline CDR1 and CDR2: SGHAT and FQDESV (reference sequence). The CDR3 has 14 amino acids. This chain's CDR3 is CASSHRDTDGEQFF. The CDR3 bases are TGTGCCAGCAGCCACCGGGACACCGACGGCGAGCAGTTCTTC.